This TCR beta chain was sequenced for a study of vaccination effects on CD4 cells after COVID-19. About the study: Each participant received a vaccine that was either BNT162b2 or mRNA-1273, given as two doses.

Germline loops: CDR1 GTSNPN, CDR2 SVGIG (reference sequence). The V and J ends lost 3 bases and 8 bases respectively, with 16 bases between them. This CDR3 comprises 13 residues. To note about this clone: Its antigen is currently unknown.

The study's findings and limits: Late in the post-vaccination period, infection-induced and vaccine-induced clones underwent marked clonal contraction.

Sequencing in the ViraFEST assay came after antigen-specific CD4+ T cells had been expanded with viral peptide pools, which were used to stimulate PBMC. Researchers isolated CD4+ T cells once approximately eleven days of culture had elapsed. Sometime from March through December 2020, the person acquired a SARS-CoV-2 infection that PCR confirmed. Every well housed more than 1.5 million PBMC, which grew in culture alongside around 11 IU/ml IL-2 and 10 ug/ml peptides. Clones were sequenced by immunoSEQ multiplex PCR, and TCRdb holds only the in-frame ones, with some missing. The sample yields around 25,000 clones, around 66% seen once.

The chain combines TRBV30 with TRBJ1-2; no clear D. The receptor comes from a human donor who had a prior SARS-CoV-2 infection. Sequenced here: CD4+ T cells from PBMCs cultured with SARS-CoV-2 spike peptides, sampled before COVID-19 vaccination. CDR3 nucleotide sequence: TGTGCCTGGAGCCCCCTTAGAAACAACGGCTACACCTTC. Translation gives CAWSPLRNNGYTF.